The entry that follows covers one TCR beta chain sequence. From the 5' RACE reads, TCRdb called clonotypes with MiXCR, one entry per CDR3 protein. The table has hundreds of thousands of distinct CDR3 sequences, roughly 18% seen once. With V trimmed by 3 bases and J by 3 bases, 5 bases remained unmatched. Germline V gene data show CDR1 as SGDLS and CDR2 as YYNGEE. This CDR3 is 14 amino acids long. These data originate in a study of T-cell memory formation after mild COVID-19. V gene TRBV9 combines with J gene TRBJ2-5; TRBD2 aligns across 7 bases. Material: PBMCs or a T cell subset sorted from them (not recorded which). The sequence was collected from an adult woman who had mild COVID-19 (a few samples of this study predate the infection). Cell type and time point are not known. In DNA form, the CDR3 reads TGTGCCAGCAGCGCCGTGGGGAGGGAAGAGACCCAGTACTTC. Amino acids: CASSAVGREETQYF.